This TCR beta chain was sequenced during a study of T cell responses to AZD1222 COVID-19 vaccine. Findings and caveats of the study: A rise in Spike-specific TCR breadth and depth followed two AZD1222 doses. Clonal diversity may have been underestimated in mostly white British donors. After the peak T cell response, and only then, were repertoires sampled.

Remarks on this clone: What it recognizes is unknown.

Clones were sequenced by immunoSEQ multiplex PCR, and TCRdb holds only the in-frame ones, with some missing. The sample has 95,000 to 100,000 clones, 80% to 90% seen once. The CDR3 loop spans 15 amino acids. The trim removed 1 base at V and 5 bases at J, leaving 5 bases unmatched. CDR1 and CDR2 from the germline V gene are SGHTA and FQGTGA. The V and J genes are TRBV7-3 and TRBJ1-1; 9 bases are shared with TRBD1. The clonotype comes from an adult who received the AZD1222 COVID-19 vaccine. The sequencing used peripheral blood, collected 28 days after the second AZD1222 dose. The CDR3 nucleotides are TGTGCCAGCAGCTTAAACCCGGACAGGGGTACTGAAGCTTTCTTT. Protein: CASSLNPDRGTEAFF.